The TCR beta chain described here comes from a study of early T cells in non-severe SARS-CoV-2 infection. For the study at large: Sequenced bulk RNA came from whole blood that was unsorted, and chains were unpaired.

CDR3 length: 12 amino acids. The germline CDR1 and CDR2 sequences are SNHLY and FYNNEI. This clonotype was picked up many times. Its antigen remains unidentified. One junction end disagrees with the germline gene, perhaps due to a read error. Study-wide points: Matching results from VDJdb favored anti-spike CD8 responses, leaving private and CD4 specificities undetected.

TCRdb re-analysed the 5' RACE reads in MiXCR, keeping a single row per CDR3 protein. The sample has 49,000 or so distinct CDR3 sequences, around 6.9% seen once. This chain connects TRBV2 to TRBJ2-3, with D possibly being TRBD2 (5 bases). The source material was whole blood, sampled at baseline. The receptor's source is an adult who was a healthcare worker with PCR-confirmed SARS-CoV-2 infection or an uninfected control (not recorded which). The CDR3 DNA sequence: TGTGCCAGCAGTGTCTTGGACGCCGAGCGGAGTTTT. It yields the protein CASSVLDAERSF.